The sequence of this T cell receptor beta chain was determined in a study of T cell responses to AZD1222 COVID-19 vaccine. General study findings and limits: Baseline antibody screening turned up just a handful of seropositive AZD1222 recipients. Repertoires were obtained only post-peak T cell response.

The germline V and J ends were trimmed by 6 bases and 2 bases, with 9 bases remaining between them. The CDR3 has 13 residues. CDR1 and CDR2 from the germline V gene are MNHEY and SVGAGI. A note on this clone: Its specificity is not known.

Assay used: immunoSEQ multiplex PCR; TCRdb lists only in-frame clones, some missing. The table has around 160,000 clones, 75% to 85% seen once; the top ten hold around 4.1%. The sequence derives from an adult in good health. The genes are TRBV6-5 and TRBJ2-3; D gene unclear. The sequencing here drew on peripheral blood, taken on day 0 of MenACWY control vaccination. CDR3 DNA sequence: TGTGCCAGCAGCCTCGCACCCACAGATACGCAGTATTTT. Translated, it gives CASSLAPTDTQYF.